Presented here are 16 T cell receptor beta chains from one specimen sequenced in a study of shared clonotypes between healthy human individuals. Using immunoSEQ multiplex PCR, the repertoire was profiled, and TCRdb retains in-frame clones only, with some absent. The sample consists of about 1.5 million clones, approximately 97% of them appearing once. The sample was naive CD4+ T cells sorted from blood. Subset of the sample: CD45RA+ positively selected. All receptors derive from a man younger than 45 in good health.

The chain employs TRBV29-1 and TRBJ1-2; 8 nucleotides match TRBD1. This CDR3 region has 15 residues. Germline V gene sequence: CDR1 SQVTM, CDR2 ANQGSEA. With 6 bases clipped from V and 6 bases from J, the junction kept 15 bases outside the gene matches. CDR3 loop: CSVRGQGKPRNGYTF. Here the CDR3 DNA reads TGCAGCGTCCGTGGACAGGGAAAGCCCCGCAATGGCTACACCTTC.

V and J are TRBV5-1 and TRBJ2-1; D unresolved. V was pared by 4 bases and J by 0 bases, with 11 bases between. The CDR3 is made up of 15 amino acids. Germline V gene sequence: CDR1 SGHRS, CDR2 YFSETQ. CDR3 region: CASSPERSSYNEQFF. In DNA form, the CDR3 reads TGCGCCAGCAGCCCCGAGCGATCCTCCTACAATGAGCAGTTCTTC.

The chain has TRBV5-1 and TRBJ1-1, with 9 positions matching TRBD1. There are 16 residues in the CDR3. With 4 bases clipped from V and 6 bases from J, the junction kept 13 bases outside the gene matches. Germline V gene sequence: CDR1 SGHRS, CDR2 YFSETQ. CDR3 residues: CASSRTGGANLAEAFF. The CDR3 region has the DNA TGCGCCAGCAGCCGAACAGGGGGCGCGAATTTGGCTGAAGCTTTCTTT.

The CDR3, as DNA: TGTGCCAGCAGCTTAGCTTCGGGTGGCTACACCTTC. It encodes CASSLASGGYTF. V usage is TRBV5-8 and J usage is TRBJ1-2; D uncertain. Germline V gene sequence: CDR1 SGHTS, CDR2 YDEGEE. Trimming stripped 2 bases from V and 7 bases from J, with 9 bases between. This CDR3 contains 12 residues.

The chain links TRBV9 to TRBJ2-1; no reliable D call. CDR1 and CDR2 from the germline V gene are SGDLS and YYNGEE. Trimming removed 0 bases at V and 5 bases at J, with 12 bases between. The CDR3 is 15 amino acids. CDR3 sequence reads: CASSVGRKTDNEQFF. The CDR3 coding sequence is TGTGCCAGCAGCGTAGGGCGGAAAACCGACAATGAGCAGTTCTTC.

V and J are TRBV28 and TRBJ2-3; 12 bases match TRBD1. This CDR3 has 16 residues. The germline CDR1 and CDR2 sequences are MDHEN and SYDVKM. J was trimmed by 5 bases and V by 2 bases; bases with no gene match: 5. The CDR3 DNA reads as TGTGCCAGCAGTTTAGCGGGACAGGGGGCGGGAGATACGCAGTATTTT. This codes for CASSLAGQGAGDTQYF.

The rearrangement uses TRBV25-1 and TRBJ2-7; TRBD1 aligns across 10 bases. CDR3 length: 13 residues. V shed 6 bases and J 3 bases; nucleotides not matched to a gene: 2. CDR1 is MGHDK, CDR2 SYGVNS, per germline. The CDR3 is CASSGTGVYEQYF. The DNA of the CDR3 is TGTGCCAGCAGCGGGACAGGGGTCTACGAGCAGTACTTC.

The rearrangement links TRBV11-2 to TRBJ1-1, with D tentatively TRBD1 (5 bases). Germline V lookup: CDR1 SGHAT, CDR2 FQNNGV. CDR3 length: 15 residues. Trimming took 2 bases from V and 2 from J, leaving 12 bases between them. Here the CDR3 reads CASSLFRGVNTEAFF. In DNA form, the CDR3 reads TGTGCCAGCAGCTTATTTCGGGGGGTAAACACTGAAGCTTTCTTT. The full variable domain, completed using reference TRBV11-2 and TRBJ1-1, is EAGVAQSPRYKIIEKRQSVAFWCNPISGHATLYWYQQILGQGPKLLIQFQNNGVVDDSQLPKDRFSAERLKGVDSTLKIQPAKLEDSAVYLCASSLFRGVNTEAFFGQGTRLTVV.

The chain is built from TRBV2 and TRBJ1-4; 10 bases line up with TRBD1. With 5 bases clipped from V and 5 bases from J, the junction kept 2 bases outside the gene matches. Germline lookup yields CDR1 SNHLY and CDR2 FYNNEI. The CDR3 extends over 14 amino acids. DNA of the CDR3: TGTGCCAGCAGTAGACAGGGGGCGAATGAAAAACTGTTTTTT. Its protein is CASSRQGANEKLFF. Drawing the rest from reference TRBV2 and TRBJ1-4, the complete variable domain is EPEVTQTPSHQVTQMGQEVILRCVPISNHLYFYWYRQILGQKVEFLVSFYNNEISEKSEIFDDQFSVERPDGSNFTLKIRSTKLEDSAMYFCASSRQGANEKLFFGSGTQLSVL.

This chain connects TRBV5-4 to TRBJ2-7; 16 nucleotides match TRBD2. Germline loops: CDR1 SGHNT, CDR2 YYREEE (reference sequence). V shed 4 bases and J 2 bases; nucleotides not matched to a gene: 6. This CDR3 is 17 amino acids long. CDR3 sequence: CASSTGTSGRVAYEQYF. The CDR3 region has the DNA TGTGCCAGCAGCACGGGGACTAGCGGGAGGGTGGCCTACGAGCAGTACTTC.

The rearrangement uses TRBV27 and TRBJ1-2; TRBD1 matches at 7 bases. CDR3 size: 16 residues. After removal of 5 bases from V and 3 bases from J, the junction contained 12 bases not matched to a gene. CDR1 is MNHEY and CDR2 is SMNVEV in the germline V gene (reference sequence). The CDR3 coding sequence is TGTGCCAGCAGTAAGAATAGACAGGGAAATTACTATGGCTACACCTTC. This sequence encodes CASSKNRQGNYYGYTF.

The chain carries TRBV9 and TRBJ2-2, with 9 nucleotides matching TRBD1. The J segment lost 8 bases and the V segment lost 0 bases, leaving 11 bases of the junction unmatched. The CDR3 totals 17 residues. The germline V gene encodes CDR1 SGDLS and CDR2 YYNGEE. The CDR3 region has the DNA TGTGCCAGCAGCGTAGCCCACCCGACAGGGGGTGCGGGGGAGCTGTTTTTT. Translation: CASSVAHPTGGAGELFF.

The chain couples TRBV9 to TRBJ2-5; D not certain. Trimming cost V 3 bases and J 2 bases, with 17 bases left between them. Germline V gene data show CDR1 as SGDLS and CDR2 as YYNGEE. This CDR3 spans 16 amino acids. For the CDR3, the DNA is TGTGCCAGCAGCGAGCCCCGTGGCGGAACACAAGAGACCCAGTACTTC. This encodes CASSEPRGGTQETQYF.

V is TRBV30 and J is TRBJ1-2, with a tentative D call TRBD1 (5 bases). CDR1 and CDR2 from the germline V gene are GTSNPN and SVGIG (reference sequence). The CDR3 consists of 13 residues. Trimming took 0 bases from V and 5 from J, leaving 10 bases between them. This CDR3 is CAWSVSGRYGYTF. The DNA of the CDR3 is TGTGCCTGGAGTGTGTCGGGGCGTTATGGCTACACCTTC.

The chain employs TRBV6-1 and TRBJ2-7; 9 bases are a match to TRBD1. Germline trimming cut 8 bases from V and 2 bases from J; bases unmatched to any gene: 7. The CDR3 length is 14 residues. The germline gives CDR1 MNHNS, CDR2 SASEGT. This chain's CDR3 is CASDPGQGPYEQYF. CDR3 nucleotide sequence: TGTGCCAGCGATCCGGGACAGGGCCCCTACGAGCAGTACTTC.

The CDR3 sequence is CASSPLRESGEQYF. The CDR3 DNA reads TGTGCCAGCTCACCGTTGCGGGAGTCTGGTGAGCAGTACTTC. This sequence joins TRBV18 and TRBJ2-7, with 7 bases matching TRBD2. This CDR3 is built from 14 residues. Unmatched junction bases numbered 9, after V lost 3 bases and J lost 7 bases. CDR1 is KGHSH, CDR2 LQKENI, per germline.